The clone carrying this T cell receptor (beta chain) has a count of ten or more. The sample's time point: patch test 1, 2 weeks after DPC sensitization. The sample's treatment: therapeutic diphenylcyclopropenone sensitization with weekly scalp DPC. This specimen belongs to a study of human T cells and chemical hapten exposure. This CDR3 has 13 amino acids. Germline CDR1 reads SGHAT; CDR2 reads FQNNGV. Trimming took 1 base from V and 3 from J, leaving 3 bases between them. Using its own MiXCR run on the RACE reads, TCRdb lists one record per CDR3 protein. The sample consists of approximately 110,000 distinct CDR3 sequences, roughly 9.6% of them appearing once.

This chain uses TRBV11-2 with TRBJ2-2, with no clear D. The TCR sequence derives from a woman in her forties with alopecia areata. Some clones in this sample may be carry-over from other donors' samples. The sample here was whole blood, taken in connection with sensitization to the hapten diphenylcyclopropenone (DPC). The CDR3 region has the DNA TGTGCCAGCAGCTTAGCCCACACCGGGGAGCTGTTTTTT. This encodes CASSLAHTGELFF.